A selection of T cell receptor beta chains follows, all from one sample in a study of cytomegalovirus exposure and HLA in healthy donors. This table comes from immunoSEQ multiplex PCR, and its TCRdb copy is limited to in-frame clones, with some not included. The repertoire has some 99,000 clones, under 80% of them found once; the top ten carry about 1.8%. Sequencing was done on a sample of PBMCs. The origin of the receptors is a male donor in good health and CMV-seronegative. CDR3s include the opening cysteine and the closing phenylalanine or tryptophan. A D gene is named only where the DNA matches it firmly. Expanded clones get a size class; other rows say once, few or many, or leave the size out.

>.|TRBJ2-7|few|TRBV18
TGTGCCAGCTCACCAGCGACAATCCTCTACGAGCAGTACTTC
CASSPATILYEQYF
>.|TRBJ1-2|.|TRBV6-5
TGTGCCAGCAGTTACTCTAGTCCCGGGGGGGGGTATGGCTACACCTTC
CASSYSSPGGGYGYTF
>.|TRBJ1-5|.|TRBV19
TGTGCCAGTAGTGGAGGGACGGAGAGCAATCAGCCCCAGCATTTT
CASSGGTESNQPQHF
>.|TRBJ2-5|.|TRBV5-5
TGTGCCAGCAGGGTGAGGCTCCAAGAGACCCAGTACTTC
CASRVRLQETQYF
>TRBD1|TRBJ2-1|few|TRBV27
TGTGCCAGCAGTCCGGGACAGGGGTTAGACAATGAGCAGTTCTTC
CASSPGQGLDNEQFF
>TRBD1|TRBJ2-5|.|TRBV27
TGTGCCAGCAGTAACCTCGGGACAGGGTTGCTTGAGACCCAGTACTTC
CASSNLGTGLLETQYF
>.|TRBJ1-2|.|TRBV20-1
TGCAGTGCTAGGGCAGGATATGGCTACACCTTC
CSARAGYGYTF
>TRBD1|TRBJ2-7|.|TRBV27
TGTGCCAGCAGTTGGCAACCGGGACAGGGCTACGAGCAGTACTTC
CASSWQPGQGYEQYF
>TRBD2|TRBJ2-3|few|TRBV25-1
TGTGCCAGCAGTGAATTTGGTAGCGGGAGCCTGTCTACGCAGTATTTT
CASSEFGSGSLSTQYF
>.|TRBJ2-1|few|TRBV7-8
TGTGCCAGCAGCTTAGCGATTAGCGTGGTGAATGAGCAGTTCTTC
CASSLAISVVNEQFF
>TRBD1|TRBJ2-1|.|TRBV27
TGTGCCAGCAGTTTAAAGGGGGCCGGGTCCTACAATGAGCAGTTCTTC
CASSLKGAGSYNEQFF
>TRBD1|TRBJ2-5|.|TRBV5-1
TGCGCCAGCAGCTTAACAGGGGCCGGGGAGACCCAGTACTTC
CASSLTGAGETQYF
>TRBD2|TRBJ2-3|.|TRBV9
TGTGCCAGCAGCGTTGGACTAGCGGGAGGCGTGGATACGCAGTATTTT
CASSVGLAGGVDTQYF
>TRBD2|TRBJ2-7|.|TRBV7-2
TGTGCCAGCAGCTTGGGACTAGCGGGCTACGAGCAGTACTTC
CASSLGLAGYEQYF
>.|TRBJ2-6|.|TRBV5-1
TGCGCCAGCAGCAGGGGGAGCGACTCTGGGGCCAACGTCCTGACTTTC
CASSRGSDSGANVLTF
>.|TRBJ2-7|.|TRBV7-9
TGTGCCAGCAGCCTTCCGGGGTCCCGGGGTGAGCAGTACTTC
CASSLPGSRGEQYF